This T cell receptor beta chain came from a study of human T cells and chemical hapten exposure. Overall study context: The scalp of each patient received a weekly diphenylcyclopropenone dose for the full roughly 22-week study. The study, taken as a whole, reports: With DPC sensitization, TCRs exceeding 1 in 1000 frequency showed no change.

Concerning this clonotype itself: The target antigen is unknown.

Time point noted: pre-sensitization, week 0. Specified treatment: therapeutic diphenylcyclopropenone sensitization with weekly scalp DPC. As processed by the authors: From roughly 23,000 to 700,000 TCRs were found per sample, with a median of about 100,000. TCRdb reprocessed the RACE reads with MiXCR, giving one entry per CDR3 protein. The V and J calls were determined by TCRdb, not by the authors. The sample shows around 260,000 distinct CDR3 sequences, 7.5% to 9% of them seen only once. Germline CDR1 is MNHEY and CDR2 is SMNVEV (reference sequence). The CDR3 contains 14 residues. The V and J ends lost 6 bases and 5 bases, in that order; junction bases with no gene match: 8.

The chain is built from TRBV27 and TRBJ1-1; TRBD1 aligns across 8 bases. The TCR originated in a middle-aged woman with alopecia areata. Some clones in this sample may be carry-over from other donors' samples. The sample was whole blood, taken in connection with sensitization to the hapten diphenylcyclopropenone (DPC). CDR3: CASRSTGAGTEAFF. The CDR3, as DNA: TGTGCCAGCAGGTCGACAGGGGCTGGGACTGAAGCTTTCTTT.